The entry that follows covers one T cell receptor beta chain sequence. Its antigen is undetermined. The data originate from a study of T-cell memory formation after mild COVID-19. Findings and caveats of the study: A second wave of clones peaked on day 37, and their SARS-CoV-2 specificity went unconfirmed. Some SARS-CoV-2-responding clones were already detected in memory before infection. Clones that shrank (day 15 to 85) were balanced CD4/CD8, whereas later expanders leaned CD4+.

The CDR3 consists of 12 residues. Trimming cost V 3 bases and J 5 bases, with 9 bases left between them. From germline, CDR1 is SGHRS and CDR2 YFSETQ. UMIs and sample barcodes were carried by the TCR alpha and TCR beta cDNA libraries that 5'RACE produced using constant-segment primers. TCRdb fed the 5' RACE reads into MiXCR, producing one record per CDR3 protein. The table includes approximately 260,000 distinct CDR3 sequences, around 15% detected once. The sample taken for sequencing was PBMCs or a T cell subset sorted from them (not recorded which). The chain uses TRBV5-1 and TRBJ2-7; the D gene could be TRBD1 or TRBD2 (5 bases each). The sequence was collected from a man younger than 30 who had mild COVID-19 (a few samples of this study predate the infection). Cell type and time point are not known. The CDR3 DNA reads TGCGCCAGCAGCTCCCGAGGGGACGAGCAGTACTTC. Translation gives CASSSRGDEQYF.